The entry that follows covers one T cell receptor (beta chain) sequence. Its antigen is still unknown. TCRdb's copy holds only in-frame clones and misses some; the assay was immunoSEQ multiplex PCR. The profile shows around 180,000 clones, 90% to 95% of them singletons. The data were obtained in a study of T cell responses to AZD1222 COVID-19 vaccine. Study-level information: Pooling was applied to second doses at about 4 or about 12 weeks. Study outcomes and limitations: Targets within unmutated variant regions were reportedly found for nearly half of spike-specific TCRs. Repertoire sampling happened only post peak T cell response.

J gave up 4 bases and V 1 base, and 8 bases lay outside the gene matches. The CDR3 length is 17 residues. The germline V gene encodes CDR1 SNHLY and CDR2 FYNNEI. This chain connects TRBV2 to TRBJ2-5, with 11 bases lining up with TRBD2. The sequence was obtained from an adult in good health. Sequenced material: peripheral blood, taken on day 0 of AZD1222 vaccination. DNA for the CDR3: TGTGCCAGCAGTGAAGTCCAACTAGCGGGAGTCGCAGAGACCCAGTACTTC. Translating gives CASSEVQLAGVAETQYF.